This note documents a single TCR beta chain sequence. The specificity of this receptor is unknown. The sample holds no much larger clone one base away, and base qualities are not on file. This entry comes from a study of blood T cells in healthy people across ages (dated by TCRdb to between 2014 and 2017). Turning to the overall study: In model experiments, template switching captured about one uniquely barcoded TCR beta cDNA molecule for every two T cells. The study analyzed two additional independent replicas of 1 million unique cDNA reads from the same blood draw for two donors, one aged 18 to 30 and one aged 80 or older. Donors of different ages were randomly distributed across sequencing lanes to avoid experimental bias. The donors were divided into four age groups: young (average around 15 years), middle-aged (over 35), aged (around 59) and long-lived (more than 75). Age-related changes in TCR beta repertoire diversity were measured in the study by deep sequencing normalized with unique cDNA molecular identifiers.

Broader findings and caveats from the paper: Because profiling used bulk unsorted PBMCs, naive and antigen-experienced compartments could not be compared conclusively. Observed TCR beta diversity per million T cells fell roughly linearly with age, and a significant reduction was already apparent by age around 40. Because donor CMV infection status was unknown, age-related changes in expanded clonotypes were potentially confounded. A strong correlation was found between observed TCR beta diversity and the percentage of naive T cells measured by flow cytometry. The long-lived group showed more naive CD4+ T cells, fewer expanded clones and increased TCR diversity than the aged group, suggesting age selection. Estimates of total diversity from one million sequenced T cells were regarded as lower bounds and underestimates.

Libraries were made using 5' RACE. The reads were generated on an Illumina HiSeq 2500. The second PCR ran for roughly 7 to 11 cycles and used a J-beta primer mix along with a sample-barcoded 5' primer. A template-switch 5' adaptor carrying 12 random nucleotides introduced a unique molecular identifier onto each TCR beta cDNA molecule. Each sample yielded at least 2.5 million CDR3-containing paired-end reads. First-strand cDNA was synthesized from all RNA with the Mint cDNA synthesis kit, primed by a TRBC-specific oligonucleotide. After uracil-DNA glycosylase treatment, a first 18-cycle PCR used universal primers M1SS and BC2_uni_R on all cDNA. Per the original workflow: For normalization, 1 million high-quality reads were randomly selected from each sample, with every read carrying a distinct molecular identifier. Reads with shared molecular identifiers were discarded instead of being binned into consensus sequences. MiTCR, with a Q25 quality threshold and the strictest error-elimination algorithm, was used for CDR3 identification, clonotype clustering and error correction. A nonparametric unseen species model with Euler transformation was used to estimate lower-bound total TCR beta diversity. TCRdb's own reprocessing of the public reads used fastp at Q25 and MiXCR and kept productive beta chains. Each CDR3 protein gets just one entry, which takes the most common genes and DNA from the rows behind it. The authors' filters were not applied to this entry. Across this sample there are 550,000 to 750,000 distinct CDR3 sequences, with around a fifth seen only once. The ten largest clones capture 3.5% to 4% of the sample.

Systemically healthy Caucasian individuals from Russia, some 40 in total and aged about 6 to 95 years, were included as donors. Each donor gave around 9.8 milliliters of peripheral blood, collected into EDTA-treated Vacutainer tubes. PBMCs were isolated by Ficoll-Paque density-gradient centrifugation, with at least 7 million obtained per sample. Trizol reagent was used to extract total RNA from the PBMCs, yielding at least 6 micrograms per sample. The percentages of naive CD45RAhigh/CD27high T cells were determined by flow cytometry on a PBMC aliquot from every donor. Input material: blood. The sequence was collected from a man aged 65 to 79 in good health.

For the CDR3, the sequence is CAIRDQAYEQYF. The sequenced DNA is TGTGCCATCCGGGACCAAGCCTACGAGCAGTACTTC. The chain links TRBV2 with TRBJ2-7; the D segment may tentatively be TRBD1 or TRBD2, each giving 5 matched bases. Per the germline V gene, SNHLY is the CDR1 and FYNNEI is the CDR2. A distance of 12 bases separates the germline ends of V and J, which lose 10 bases and 2 bases respectively. Including the terminal cysteine and phenylalanine, the CDR3 comprises 12 residues. Only CDR3 DNA is held: 36 bases, read in frame from base 1.